The 26 T cell receptor beta chains given below trace back to one sample, sequenced in a study of cytomegalovirus exposure and HLA in healthy donors. PCR employed 60 Vbeta and 13 Jbeta primers. Clones were sequenced by immunoSEQ multiplex PCR, and TCRdb holds only the in-frame ones, with some missing. The sample shows approximately 79,000 clones, about 78% of them seen only once. The specimen sequenced was PBMCs. Source of these receptors: a man in his forties in good health and CMV-seronegative.

The chain is built from TRBV9 and TRBJ2-1, with 12 bases identical to TRBD2. The V and J ends lost 4 bases and 10 bases, in that order; junction bases with no gene match: 0. The CDR3 is 12 amino acids. Germline loops: CDR1 SGDLS, CDR2 YYNGEE. This CDR3 is CASSLAGGEQFF. The CDR3 DNA reads as TGTGCCAGCAGCCTAGCGGGAGGGGAGCAGTTCTTC.

Only a few counts were recorded for this clone. This chain uses TRBV18 with TRBJ1-5, with 8 positions matching TRBD1. J was trimmed by 7 bases and V by 2 bases; bases with no gene match: 7. CDR1 and CDR2 from the germline V gene are KGHSH and LQKENI. The CDR3 extends over 15 amino acids. CDR3 loop: CASSPVSGGPQPQHF. The CDR3 nucleotides read TGTGCCAGCTCACCAGTCTCAGGGGGCCCCCAGCCCCAGCATTTT.

The chain links TRBV13 to TRBJ1-2; TRBD1 aligns across 8 bases. CDR3 length: 14 residues. The germline V gene encodes CDR1 PRHDT and CDR2 FYEKMQ (reference sequence). Germline trimming cut 3 bases from V and 5 bases from J; bases unmatched to any gene: 5. The CDR3, as DNA: TGTGCCAGCAGCTTCCGGGACAGGCAGTATGGCTACACCTTC. It translates to CASSFRDRQYGYTF.

This clone was detected a few times. The V gene is TRBV5-4, the J gene TRBJ2-6; TRBD2 matches at 9 bases. Germline V gene sequence: CDR1 SGHNT, CDR2 YYREEE (reference sequence). The CDR3 totals 18 residues. V gave up 4 bases and J gave up 1 base; unmatched junction bases: 9. In nucleotides, the CDR3 is TGTGCCAGCAGCCCCTATAGCGGGAGTCGTTCTGGGGCCAACGTCCTGACTTTC. Encoded protein: CASSPYSGSRSGANVLTF.

V gene TRBV18 combines with J gene TRBJ1-2; TRBD1 aligns across 9 bases. The CDR3 has 15 residues. Germline lookup yields CDR1 KGHSH and CDR2 LQKENI. V was pared by 2 bases and J by 4 bases, with 5 bases of the junction left unmatched. The CDR3 DNA reads as TGTGCCAGCTCACCAATGACAGGGGGTCTCTATGGCTACACCTTC. It encodes CASSPMTGGLYGYTF.

The chain carries TRBV19 and TRBJ2-7, with TRBD1 identical over 8 bases. Germline V gene data show CDR1 as LNHDA and CDR2 as SQIVND (reference sequence). V lost 3 bases to trimming and J lost 6 bases; unmatched junction nucleotides: 13. This CDR3 has 16 residues. In DNA, the CDR3 is TGTGCCAGTAGTATGGGGCGGCAGGGGGCAATTGTCGAGCAGTACTTC. Residues: CASSMGRQGAIVEQYF.

The gene calls are TRBV19 and TRBJ2-2; 12 nucleotides agree with TRBD2. Germline-derived CDR1 and CDR2 are LNHDA and SQIVND (reference sequence). Trimming took 9 bases from V and 4 from J; bases not matched to a gene: 9. The CDR3 is made up of 16 amino acids. The CDR3 nucleotides read TGTGCCAGCAGAAGGACTAGCGGGATAGCCACCGGGGAGCTGTTTTTT. Amino acids: CASRRTSGIATGELFF.

This clone was recorded a few times. This chain connects TRBV15 to TRBJ1-1; D remains ambiguous. V was clipped by 5 bases and J by 11 bases, with 24 bases between them. Germline V CDR1 and CDR2: LNHNV, YYDKDF (reference sequence). This CDR3 contains 15 residues. Here the CDR3 reads CATSAEPLTGKVAFF. DNA of the CDR3: TGTGCCACCAGCGCAGAACCTTTAACGGGGAAAGTGGCTTTCTTT.

The genes are TRBV5-1 and TRBJ2-6, with 7 bases fitting TRBD1. Germline V gene lookup returns CDR1 SGHRS and CDR2 YFSETQ. The junction had 18 bases not matched to a gene; V was cut back by 0 bases and J by 0 bases. The CDR3 length is 22 residues. The CDR3 DNA reads TGCGCCAGCAGCTTGGCCTTCGTTTCTAACCCGGGACAGACCTCTGGGGCCAACGTCCTGACTTTC. Amino acids: CASSLAFVSNPGQTSGANVLTF.

The V gene is TRBV4-1, the J gene TRBJ1-2; D is possibly TRBD1 (6 bases). The germline V gene has CDR1 MGHRA and CDR2 YSYEKL. The CDR3 runs to 16 residues. V shed 0 bases and J shed 6 bases, with 17 bases lying between them. The CDR3 sequence is CASSQDTQGILNGYTF. The CDR3 DNA reads as TGCGCCAGCAGCCAAGATACCCAGGGGATCCTAAATGGCTACACCTTC.

V is TRBV7-8 and J is TRBJ1-1, with D unclear. This CDR3 region has 14 residues. Germline V gene data show CDR1 as SGHVS and CDR2 as FQNEAQ. Trimming removed 2 bases at V and 0 bases at J, with 7 bases between. The CDR3 nucleotides read TGTGCCAGCAGCTTACCAGGAATGAACACTGAAGCTTTCTTT. It yields the protein CASSLPGMNTEAFF.

This rearrangement joins TRBV19 to TRBJ2-3; 10 bases line up with TRBD1. CDR1 and CDR2 (germline): LNHDA, SQIVND (reference sequence). With 5 bases clipped from V and 0 bases from J, the junction kept 11 bases outside the gene matches. The CDR3 has 18 residues. CDR3 sequence reads: CASSSPSGTGASTDTQYF. In DNA form, the CDR3 reads TGTGCCAGTAGTTCTCCCTCCGGGACAGGGGCTAGCACAGATACGCAGTATTTT.

The chain uses TRBV6-1 and TRBJ1-1, with 9 bases lining up with TRBD1. Unmatched junction bases numbered 19, after V lost 4 bases and J lost 4 bases. This CDR3 region has 19 residues. The germline V gene encodes CDR1 MNHNS and CDR2 SASEGT. Written as DNA, the CDR3 is TGTGCCAGCAGTGGCGACAGGGGGGGGGTAGGAGCACAGGCCACTGAAGCTTTCTTT. Protein sequence: CASSGDRGGVGAQATEAFF.

The chain is built from TRBV6-1 and TRBJ2-5; 14 nucleotides match TRBD2. CDR3 length equals 20 residues. V shed 1 base, J shed 0 bases, and the junction held 10 bases outside the gene matches. Germline V CDR1 and CDR2: MNHNS, SASEGT. The CDR3 sequence is CASSEGLAGGPFLYQETQYF. In nucleotides, the CDR3 is TGTGCCAGCAGTGAAGGACTAGCGGGAGGGCCTTTCTTGTACCAAGAGACCCAGTACTTC.

This rearrangement joins TRBV2 to TRBJ1-2; D uncertain. With 3 bases removed from V and 4 bases from J, the gap between germline ends came to 9 bases. Germline values: CDR1 SNHLY, CDR2 FYNNEI. The CDR3 is made up of 13 amino acids. The DNA of the CDR3 is TGTGCCAGCAGTGAGAAGGGAGGCTATGGCTACACCTTC. Its protein product is CASSEKGGYGYTF.

The chain uses TRBV9 and TRBJ1-2, with D perhaps TRBD1 (6 bases). Germline V gene sequence: CDR1 SGDLS, CDR2 YYNGEE. Trimming left V 0 bases short and J 4 bases short, with 16 bases between. This CDR3 is built from 16 residues. The CDR3 nucleotides read TGTGCCAGCAGCGTAGCTAGGACAGCCCCTTCCTATGGCTACACCTTC. Its protein product is CASSVARTAPSYGYTF.

The V call is TRBV19, the J call TRBJ1-5, with 7 bases lining up with TRBD1. Germline values: CDR1 LNHDA, CDR2 SQIVND (reference sequence). V dropped 7 bases and J dropped 0; count of bases not matched to a gene: 6. This CDR3 has 15 amino acids. The CDR3 sequence is CASIPTGSSNQPQHF. The CDR3 DNA reads as TGTGCCAGTATCCCGACAGGGTCTAGCAATCAGCCCCAGCATTTT.

This chain uses TRBV18 with TRBJ1-5, with 8 bases matching TRBD1. The CDR3 is 16 amino acids. Per germline, CDR1 KGHSH and CDR2 LQKENI. V was pared by 4 bases and J by 4 bases, with 9 bases of the junction left unmatched. The CDR3 is CASSRSRTGQNQPQHF. CDR3 in DNA: TGTGCCAGCTCACGGTCCCGGACAGGGCAAAATCAGCCCCAGCATTTT.

The chain combines TRBV4-1 with TRBJ1-5; 10 nucleotides align to TRBD1. The CDR3 has 15 amino acids. Unmatched junction bases numbered 9, after V lost 6 bases and J lost 7 bases. Germline V gene data show CDR1 as MGHRA and CDR2 as YSYEKL. CDR3: CASSPRDRGEQPQHF. The DNA for the CDR3 is TGCGCCAGCAGTCCCAGGGACAGGGGCGAGCAGCCCCAGCATTTT.

The gene calls are TRBV29-1 and TRBJ2-5, with D possibly matching TRBD2 (6 bases). The tail of the sequence fits TRBJ2-7 better, so the J call may be wrong. Germline lookup yields CDR1 SQVTM and CDR2 ANQGSEA. This CDR3 contains 14 residues. In DNA form, the CDR3 reads TGCAGCGTCGCCTGGGCCAGCGGGTCTGTCGAGCAGTACTTC. Its protein product is CSVAWASGSVEQYF.

This chain links TRBV6-1 with TRBJ2-1; 13 nucleotides line up with TRBD2. V gave up 6 bases and J gave up 7 bases; unmatched junction bases: 6. In germline, CDR1 is MNHNS, CDR2 SASEGT. The CDR3 sequence is 15 residues long. CDR3 sequence: CASSPLAGGSNEQFF. CDR3 nucleotides: TGTGCCAGCAGCCCACTAGCGGGAGGGAGTAATGAGCAGTTCTTC.

Only one count was recorded for this clone. The chain links TRBV7-9 to TRBJ2-7; 11 bases match TRBD2. From germline, CDR1 is SEHNR and CDR2 FQNEAQ (reference sequence). CDR3 size: 14 residues. Trimming took 4 bases from V and 6 from J; bases not matched to a gene: 5. CDR3 sequence reads: CASSSTSGTAEQYF. As DNA, the CDR3 is TGTGCCAGCAGCTCGACTAGCGGGACGGCCGAGCAGTACTTC.

This clone was observed a single time. This rearrangement joins TRBV30 to TRBJ2-7; 9 bases map to TRBD1. Germline V gene data show CDR1 as GTSNPN and CDR2 as SVGIG (reference sequence). The V and J ends lost 3 bases and 4 bases, in that order; junction bases with no gene match: 13. There are 16 residues in the CDR3. In DNA form, the CDR3 reads TGTGCCTGGAGAGGTGTTACACAGGGGGCTATGTACGAGCAGTACTTC. Translating it yields CAWRGVTQGAMYEQYF.

This chain joins TRBV6-5 and TRBJ2-7, with 9 positions matching TRBD2. Trimming removed 2 bases from V and 2 bases from J; junction bases left unmatched: 4. The CDR3 contains 15 residues. The germline gives CDR1 MNHEY, CDR2 SVGAGI. The CDR3 here is CASSYGASGTYEQYF. CDR3 DNA: TGTGCCAGCAGTTACGGGGCTAGCGGGACCTACGAGCAGTACTTC.

The rearrangement joins TRBV7-2 to TRBJ2-4, with D possibly TRBD1 on 5 matching bases. Germline V CDR1 and CDR2: SGHTA, FQGNSA. Trimming stripped 3 bases from V and 9 bases from J, with 12 bases between. CDR3 size: 13 residues. CDR3 bases: TGTGCCAGCAGCTTTGCAGGGTCTGCCATTCAGTACTTC. It yields the protein CASSFAGSAIQYF.

The CDR3 DNA sequence: TGTGCCATCAGTGAGTTGGAACGGGGTGAAAAACTGTTTTTT. Translation gives CAISELERGEKLFF. This chain joins TRBV10-3 and TRBJ1-4; no definite D call. In germline, CDR1 is ENHRY, CDR2 SYGVKD. CDR3 length: 14 residues. V was shortened by 1 base and J by 7 bases, with 10 bases between the two germline ends.